Shown below are 10 T cell receptor beta chains from a single sample sequenced in a study of T cell changes during pregnancy in multiple sclerosis. The protocol was immunoSEQ multiplex PCR, while the TCRdb copy is restricted to in-frame clones and leaves out a portion. The table shows tens of thousands of clones, with more than 80% occurring only once. The specimen was CD8+ T cells from peripheral blood mononuclear cells, collected in the second trimester of pregnancy. The source of these receptors is a female donor with multiple sclerosis, enrolled in a pregnancy study.

The chain uses TRBV9 and TRBJ2-2; 10 bases align to TRBD1. The CDR3 consists of 18 residues. The germline V gene encodes CDR1 SGDLS and CDR2 YYNGEE. V lost 2 bases, J lost 3 bases, and 10 bases stayed unmatched. CDR3 protein: CASSVPTGGEYYTGELFF. CDR3 bases: TGTGCCAGCAGCGTCCCGACAGGGGGCGAATATTACACCGGGGAGCTGTTTTTT.

V usage is TRBV9 and J usage is TRBJ1-2; tentatively, D is TRBD1 (6 bases). The CDR3 sequence is 15 residues long. V lost 4 bases, J lost 3 bases, and 16 bases lay in between. Per the germline V gene, CDR1 is SGDLS and CDR2 is YYNGEE. Here the CDR3 reads CASSSPPGHYYGYTF. The DNA for the CDR3 is TGTGCCAGCAGCTCCCCCCCGGGACACTACTATGGCTACACCTTC.

The CDR3 here is CASISSRTGTGRYEQYF. CDR3 sequence (DNA): TGTGCCAGCATTAGTTCCCGGACCGGGACAGGGCGTTACGAGCAGTACTTC. This chain links TRBV7-8 with TRBJ2-7; 9 bases line up with TRBD1. The V gene's germline CDR1 is SGHVS and CDR2 FQNEAQ. Losses at the gene ends were 7 bases for V and 4 bases for J; bases not matched to a gene: 17. The CDR3 has 17 amino acids.

The J gene is TRBJ2-1, the V gene TRBV9, with TRBD1 as a possible D gene (6 bases). Deletions cut 2 bases from V and 0 bases from J, with 9 bases between. This CDR3 spans 15 amino acids. The germline V gene encodes CDR1 SGDLS and CDR2 YYNGEE. DNA of the CDR3: TGTGCCAGCAGCGTCCAGGGGCTCTCCTACAATGAGCAGTTCTTC. This sequence encodes CASSVQGLSYNEQFF. Drawing the rest from reference TRBV9 and TRBJ2-1, the complete variable domain is DSGVTQTPKHLITATGQRVTLRCSPRSGDLSVYWYQQSLDQGLQFLIQYYNGEERAKGNILERFSAQQFPDLHSELNLSSLELGDSALYFCASSVQGLSYNEQFFGPGTRLTVL.

J is TRBJ2-5 and V is TRBV5-6, with 7 bases aligning to TRBD1. CDR3 size: 13 residues. Germline-derived CDR1 and CDR2 are SGHDT and YYEEEE. V shed 4 bases, J shed 5 bases, and the junction held 5 bases outside the gene matches. CDR3 in amino acids: CASSNSRGETQYF. The CDR3 bases are TGTGCCAGCAGCAACTCCAGGGGGGAGACCCAGTACTTC.

The V and J genes are TRBV9 and TRBJ2-2; D ambiguous. CDR3 length: 14 amino acids. Germline CDR1 SGDLS, CDR2 YYNGEE. V lost 6 bases, J lost 0 bases, and 9 bases lay in between. The CDR3 is CASMAETNTGELFF. The CDR3, as DNA: TGTGCCAGCATGGCGGAGACGAACACCGGGGAGCTGTTTTTT.

This clone occurred a few times. The V gene is TRBV5-1, the J gene TRBJ2-7; D perhaps matches TRBD2 (5 bases). This CDR3 comprises 15 residues. Between the trimmed V and J ends, which lost 0 bases and 5 bases, there was a span of 15 bases. Germline V gives CDR1 SGHRS, CDR2 YFSETQ. The CDR3 protein is CASSLDVVTGNEQYF. The CDR3 region has the DNA TGCGCCAGCAGCTTGGACGTCGTTACGGGGAACGAGCAGTACTTC. Supplemented by reference TRBV5-1 and TRBJ2-7, the full variable domain reads KAGVTQTPRYLIKTRGQQVTLSCSPISGHRSVSWYQQTPGQGLQFLFEYFSETQRNKGNFPGRFSGRQFSNSRSEMNVSTLELGDSALYLCASSLDVVTGNEQYFGPGTRLTVT.

V is TRBV11-2 and J is TRBJ2-1, with 10 bases aligning to TRBD2. Germline loops: CDR1 SGHAT, CDR2 FQNNGV. V lost 2 bases to trimming and J lost 7 bases; unmatched junction nucleotides: 8. The length of the CDR3 is 16 residues. DNA for the CDR3: TGTGCCAGCAGCTTAAATAGCGGGAGGTCACGAAATGAGCAGTTCTTC. As protein: CASSLNSGRSRNEQFF. Together with reference TRBV11-2 and TRBJ2-1, the CDR3 gives the full variable domain: EAGVAQSPRYKIIEKRQSVAFWCNPISGHATLYWYQQILGQGPKLLIQFQNNGVVDDSQLPKDRFSAERLKGVDSTLKIQPAKLEDSAVYLCASSLNSGRSRNEQFFGPGTRLTVL.

J is TRBJ2-7 and V is TRBV10-3; 12 bases line up with TRBD1. CDR1 is ENHRY and CDR2 is SYGVKD in the germline V gene. This CDR3 is 12 amino acids long. V was pared by 10 bases and J by 4 bases, with 2 bases of the junction left unmatched. The CDR3 region is CATGQGAYEQYF. The CDR3 nucleotides are TGTGCCACGGGACAGGGGGCTTACGAGCAGTACTTC.

This chain joins TRBV29-1 and TRBJ2-2; D unclear. Germline CDR1 and CDR2: SQVTM and ANQGSEA. The CDR3 length is 14 residues. V lost 0 bases and J lost 0, with 5 bases in between. CDR3 protein: CSVEDRTNTGELFF. In DNA, the CDR3 is TGCAGCGTTGAAGACAGAACGAACACCGGGGAGCTGTTTTTT.